The 7 T cell receptor beta chains below were found in one sample sequenced in a study of blood T cell repertoires in COVID-19. TCRdb's copy holds only in-frame clones and misses some; the assay was immunoSEQ multiplex PCR. The repertoire consists of about 260,000 clones, with about nine tenths occurring once and the leading ten covering approximately 3.3%. Sequenced input: peripheral blood. Receptors were obtained from a woman aged 40 to 49 with acute or convalescent COVID-19.

This chain links TRBV27 with TRBJ2-3; 7 bases are a match to TRBD2. The CDR3 covers 14 residues. The germline CDR1 and CDR2 sequences are MNHEY and SMNVEV (reference sequence). V lost 5 bases, J lost 4 bases, and 6 bases stayed unmatched. The CDR3 DNA reads as TGTGCCAGCAGTGAAGGACTAGGGGCAGATACGCAGTATTTT. Translated: CASSEGLGADTQYF.

CDR3 bases: TGTGCCACCAGTGGCTCCGGGTTCTCTAGCACAGATACGCAGTATTTT. Residues: CATSGSGFSSTDTQYF. The chain has TRBV24-1 and TRBJ2-3, with D unresolved. The CDR3 has 16 residues. CDR1 KGHDR and CDR2 SFDVKD come from the germline V gene. Between the trimmed V and J ends, which lost 5 bases and 0 bases, there was a span of 14 bases.

On this clone: Other DNA sequences in this specimen translate into the identical CDR3. The chain couples TRBV18 to TRBJ1-2; 7 positions agree with TRBD1. The length of the CDR3 is 15 residues. The germline V gene encodes CDR1 KGHSH and CDR2 LQKENI. Germline trimming cut 3 bases from V and 1 base from J; bases unmatched to any gene: 5. The CDR3 DNA reads as TGTGCCAGCTCACCTCCAGGGGGTTTTAACTATGGCTACACCTTC. Translating gives CASSPPGGFNYGYTF.

The chain recombines TRBV4-2 with TRBJ2-3, with 12 bases aligning to TRBD2. Germline assignment: CDR1 LGHNA and CDR2 YNFKEQ. V gave up 5 bases and J gave up 8 bases; unmatched junction bases: 5. The length of the CDR3 is 14 residues. CDR3 loop: CASSSLAGGSTQYF. The DNA for the CDR3 is TGTGCCAGCAGCTCACTAGCGGGGGGCTCTACGCAGTATTTT.

This clone was counted a single time. The chain links TRBV7-2 to TRBJ1-2; D gene unclear. The CDR3 length is 14 residues. Trimming cost V 1 base and J 4 bases, with 10 bases left between them. Per germline, CDR1 SGHTA and CDR2 FQGNSA. CDR3 sequence: CASSLVEAVYGYTF. The DNA for the CDR3 is TGTGCCAGCAGCTTAGTAGAGGCAGTCTATGGCTACACCTTC.

This sequence joins TRBV5-4 and TRBJ2-5; D might be TRBD2 (6 bases). The ends were cut back, 3 bases at V and 3 bases at J, with 15 bases in the middle. Germline V gene sequence: CDR1 SGHNT, CDR2 YYREEE (reference sequence). CDR3 length: 15 amino acids. The CDR3 DNA is TGTGCCAGCAGCTCCGGAGGGGCAGATAAAGAGACCCAGTACTTC. Translated, it gives CASSSGGADKETQYF.

The V gene is TRBV3-1 (or the pseudogene TRBV3-2), the J gene TRBJ2-4, with D unresolved. V lost 4 bases and J 0 bases, leaving 10 bases between the germline ends. Germline V lookup: CDR1 LGHDT, CDR2 YNNKEL (reference sequence). This CDR3 is 15 amino acids long. CDR3 sequence reads: CASSPPTVAKNIQYF. The CDR3 region has the DNA TGTGCCAGCAGCCCCCCTACGGTAGCCAAAAACATTCAGTACTTC.